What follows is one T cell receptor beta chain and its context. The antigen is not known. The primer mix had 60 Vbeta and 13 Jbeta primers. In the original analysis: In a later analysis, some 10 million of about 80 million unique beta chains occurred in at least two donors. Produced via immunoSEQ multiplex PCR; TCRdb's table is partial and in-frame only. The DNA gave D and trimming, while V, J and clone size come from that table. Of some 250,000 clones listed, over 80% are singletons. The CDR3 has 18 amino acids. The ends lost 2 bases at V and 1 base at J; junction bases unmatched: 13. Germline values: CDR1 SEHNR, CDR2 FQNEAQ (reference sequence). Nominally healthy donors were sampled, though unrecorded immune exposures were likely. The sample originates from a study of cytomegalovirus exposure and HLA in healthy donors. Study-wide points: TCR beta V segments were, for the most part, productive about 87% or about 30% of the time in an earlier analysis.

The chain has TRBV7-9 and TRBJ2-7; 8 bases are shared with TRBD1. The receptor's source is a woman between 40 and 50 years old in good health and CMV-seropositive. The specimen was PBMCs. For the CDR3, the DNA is TGTGCCAGCAGCTTACCCTTCGCCCGGACAGGGATTTCCTACGAGCAGTACTTC. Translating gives CASSLPFARTGISYEQYF.